Below, 27 T cell receptor beta chains from the same sample are listed, as sequenced in a study of CD8 T cells in Susac syndrome. RNA amounts of about 0.5 to 1 ug underwent reverse transcription with random hexamers. TCRdb passed the immunoSEQ multiplex PCR reads through MiXCR, listing each CDR3 protein once. The sample contains 110,000 or so distinct CDR3 sequences, 90% to 96% of which appear only once. The sequenced material came from CD4+ T cells from PBMCs. These receptors were taken from a human donor in good health.

This chain links TRBV7-9 with TRBJ2-1, with D maybe TRBD2 (6 bases). Germline values: CDR1 SEHNR, CDR2 FQNEAQ (reference sequence). This CDR3 spans 14 amino acids. V gave up 5 bases and J gave up 10 bases, with 18 bases separating them. The CDR3 DNA reads TGTGCCAGCAGCCAGTCATCACTAGCATCGGAGCAGTTCTTC. It codes for CASSQSSLASEQFF.

J is TRBJ1-4 and V is TRBV3-1; 12 bases are a match to TRBD1. Germline CDR1 and CDR2: LGHDT and YNNKEL (reference sequence). The V and J ends lost 4 bases and 10 bases, in that order; junction bases with no gene match: 7. The CDR3 consists of 15 residues. CDR3 loop: CASSRDRGRPVKLFF. DNA for the CDR3: TGTGCCAGCAGCCGGGACAGGGGGCGCCCCGTAAAACTGTTTTTT.

The V call is TRBV7-2, the J call TRBJ2-7; TRBD1 matches 9 bases. Germline loops: CDR1 SGHTA, CDR2 FQGNSA. The CDR3 covers 16 residues. V trimming: 4 bases; J trimming: 3 bases; junction bases outside the gene matches: 10. The CDR3 DNA reads TGTGCCAGCAGCTCGAGGCCAGGACAGGGGTACTACGAGCAGTACTTC. Translation gives CASSSRPGQGYYEQYF.

J is TRBJ2-5 and V is TRBV25-1; 9 bases align to TRBD2. CDR1 is MGHDK and CDR2 is SYGVNS in the germline V gene. The trim removed 6 bases at V and 1 base at J, leaving 3 bases unmatched. The CDR3 runs 14 residues. The DNA of the CDR3 is TGTGCCAGCAGGTTTAGCGGGGGCCAAGAGACCCAGTACTTC. Its translation: CASRFSGGQETQYF.

CDR3 bases: TGTGCCACCGCTAGCGGGTACCAAGAGACCCAGTACTTC. As protein: CATASGYQETQYF. This sequence joins TRBV19 and TRBJ2-5, with 8 nucleotides matching TRBD2. The CDR3 is 13 residues long. Germline trimming cut 10 bases from V and 0 bases from J; bases unmatched to any gene: 4. The germline V gene has CDR1 LNHDA and CDR2 SQIVND (reference sequence).

The rearrangement joins TRBV6-6 to TRBJ1-3, with no clear D. The CDR3 runs 15 residues. V was cut by 2 bases and J by 3 bases, with 11 bases left in between. Germline V gene data show CDR1 as MNHNY and CDR2 as SVGAGI (reference sequence). DNA for the CDR3: TGTGCCAGCAGTTACGAGGGTTCTGGTGGAAACACCATATATTTT. As protein: CASSYEGSGGNTIYF.

The chain joins TRBV6-5 to TRBJ2-7, with TRBD1 matching 10 bases. Trimming cost V 0 bases and J 3 bases; bases outside gene matches: 2. In germline, CDR1 is MNHEY, CDR2 SVGAGI. The CDR3 totals 15 residues. Here the CDR3 DNA reads TGTGCCAGCAGTTACTCAGGACAGGGGGGCTACGAGCAGTACTTC. Its translation is CASSYSGQGGYEQYF.

This clonotype appeared a single time. This sequence joins TRBV20-1 and TRBJ2-7, with D perhaps matching TRBD1 (8 bases). Trimming pared 6 bases from V and 3 bases from J, leaving 18 bases between. Germline CDR1 reads DFQATT; CDR2 reads SNEGSKA (reference sequence). The CDR3 runs 14 residues. This CDR3 is CSATTQGGLYEQYF. CDR3 sequence (DNA): TGCAGTGCAACAACACAGGGGGGGCTCTACGAGCAGTACTTC.

The chain has TRBV15 and TRBJ2-1, with D possibly TRBD2 on 5 matching bases. V shed 0 bases and J shed 8 bases, with 8 bases lying between them. CDR1 is LNHNV and CDR2 is YYDKDF in the germline V gene (reference sequence). This CDR3 comprises 13 residues. CDR3 in DNA: TGTGCCACCAGCAGAGATAGCGCCTATGAGCAGTTCTTC. Its protein product is CATSRDSAYEQFF.

V usage is TRBV29-1 and J usage is TRBJ1-1, with TRBD1 matching 11 bases. In germline, CDR1 is SQVTM, CDR2 ANQGSEA. V shed 5 bases and J 5 bases; nucleotides not matched to a gene: 10. The CDR3 covers 15 residues. DNA for the CDR3: TGCAGCGTTTCCTCCGGGACAGGGGGATTGACTGAAGCTTTCTTT. Residues: CSVSSGTGGLTEAFF. The complete variable domain, with remaining parts taken from reference TRBV29-1 and TRBJ1-1, reads SAVISQKPSRDICQRGTSLTIQCQVDSQVTMMFWYRQQPGQSLTLIATANQGSEATYESGFVIDKFPISRPNLTFSTLTVSNMSPEDSSIYLCSVSSGTGGLTEAFFGQGTRLTVV.

The chain uses TRBV5-6 and TRBJ1-2; TRBD1 aligns across 7 bases. The CDR3 length is 15 residues. Germline CDR1 is SGHDT and CDR2 is YYEEEE. J was trimmed by 0 bases and V by 4 bases; bases with no gene match: 6. This chain's CDR3 is CASSRQGRANYGYTF. CDR3 nucleotides: TGTGCCAGCAGCCGACAGGGCCGGGCTAACTATGGCTACACCTTC.

V and J are TRBV7-2 and TRBJ2-6, with TRBD1 identical over 7 bases. Germline CDR1 and CDR2: SGHTA and FQGNSA. With 5 bases clipped from V and 4 bases from J, the junction kept 8 bases outside the gene matches. This CDR3 has 16 residues. The CDR3 nucleotides read TGTGCCAGCAGCGGGCAGGGGGTTGCCGGGGCCAACGTCCTGACTTTC. Residues: CASSGQGVAGANVLTF.

The V gene is TRBV12-3 or TRBV12-4, the J gene TRBJ2-3, with D perhaps matching TRBD1 or TRBD2 (6 bases each). The V gene lost 3 bases and the J gene lost 7 bases, with 14 bases spanning the gap. The CDR3 contains 14 residues. CDR3 bases: TGTGCCAGCAGTTTCGGGGGAACAGGGAATACGCAGTATTTT. This translates into CASSFGGTGNTQYF.

The chain carries TRBV4-1 and TRBJ2-7; 14 bases map to TRBD2. In germline, CDR1 is MGHRA, CDR2 YSYEKL. The trim removed 4 bases at V and 0 bases at J, leaving 5 bases unmatched. This CDR3 has 17 residues. The CDR3 sequence: CASSPGLAGGLSYEQYF. The CDR3 DNA follows: TGCGCCAGCAGCCCCGGACTAGCGGGAGGCCTCTCCTACGAGCAGTACTTC.

The chain employs TRBV30 and TRBJ2-3; the match to TRBD1 covers 8 bases. Germline loops: CDR1 GTSNPN, CDR2 SVGIG (reference sequence). Trimming took 6 bases from V and 4 from J; bases not matched to a gene: 9. The CDR3 loop spans 14 amino acids. The CDR3: CACWDRPTSDTQYF. Written as DNA, the CDR3 is TGTGCCTGTTGGGACAGGCCCACCTCAGATACGCAGTATTTT.

The V call is TRBV9, the J call TRBJ2-5, with D possibly TRBD2 on 5 matching bases. CDR1 SGDLS and CDR2 YYNGEE come from the germline V gene. V was shortened by 0 bases and J by 4 bases, with 10 bases between the two germline ends. CDR3 length: 14 amino acids. Here the CDR3 DNA reads TGTGCCAGCAGCGTAGATGACTATCTAGAGACCCAGTACTTC. Protein product: CASSVDDYLETQYF.

In nucleotides, the CDR3 is TGTGCCAGCTCACCAATAAATGGTTTCTTT. Protein: CASSPINGFF. V and J are TRBV18 and TRBJ1-1; no clear D. Trimming shortened V by 2 bases and J by 13 bases, and 8 bases separated the two germline ends. This CDR3 is 10 amino acids long. Germline CDR1 and CDR2: KGHSH and LQKENI.

The chain employs TRBV20-1 and TRBJ1-2; 8 positions agree with TRBD1. Germline V gene lookup returns CDR1 DFQATT and CDR2 SNEGSKA (reference sequence). The trim removed 7 bases at V and 4 bases at J, leaving 20 bases unmatched. The CDR3 covers 17 residues. CDR3 in DNA: TGCAGTGTAGGCCGCCGACAGGGGCAGGGGGGATCCTATGGCTACACCTTC. Amino acid sequence: CSVGRRQGQGGSYGYTF.

The chain joins TRBV3-1 to TRBJ2-2, with a weak D call TRBD1 (5 bases). This CDR3 region has 16 residues. Trimming took 4 bases from V and 0 from J, leaving 12 bases between them. Germline V gene lookup returns CDR1 LGHDT and CDR2 YNNKEL (reference sequence). The CDR3 sequence: CASSPIRGTNTGELFF. The CDR3 bases are TGTGCCAGCAGCCCCATAAGGGGAACGAACACCGGGGAGCTGTTTTTT.

The gene calls are TRBV5-1 and TRBJ1-5; D perhaps matches TRBD1 (5 bases). Germline V gene lookup returns CDR1 SGHRS and CDR2 YFSETQ. Trimming took 1 base from V and 0 from J, leaving 11 bases between them. The CDR3 is made up of 16 amino acids. The chain's CDR3 is CASSLTGDHSNQPQHF. The CDR3, as DNA: TGCGCCAGCAGCTTGACCGGGGACCATAGCAATCAGCCCCAGCATTTT.

The V call is TRBV20-1, the J call TRBJ1-2; the match to TRBD1 covers 9 bases. The germline gives CDR1 DFQATT, CDR2 SNEGSKA (reference sequence). The CDR3 contains 16 residues. V gave up 3 bases and J gave up 2 bases; unmatched junction bases: 10. CDR3 in DNA: TGCAGTGCTAGTCCCTCCCCGGGACAGGGAAACTATGGCTACACCTTC. Translation gives CSASPSPGQGNYGYTF.

The chain employs TRBV18 and TRBJ1-5, with D possibly TRBD1 on 5 matching bases. V was trimmed by 3 bases and J by 8 bases, leaving 11 bases between them. The CDR3 is 13 amino acids. CDR1 and CDR2 (germline): KGHSH, LQKENI. CDR3 bases: TGTGCCAGCTCACCGGGAAGGGGAGAGCCCCAGCATTTT. As protein: CASSPGRGEPQHF.

Here the CDR3 DNA reads TGTGCCTGGAGTTTCAATAGGGGAAACACCATATATTTT. Its translation is CAWSFNRGNTIYF. This rearrangement joins TRBV30 to TRBJ1-3; no clear D. Germline values: CDR1 GTSNPN, CDR2 SVGIG (reference sequence). The length of the CDR3 is 13 residues. V dropped 2 bases and J dropped 4 bases, with 9 bases sitting between them.

The chain is built from TRBV5-6 and TRBJ1-1; D not resolved. The length of the CDR3 is 14 residues. Trimming removed 4 bases at V and 1 base at J, with 11 bases between. Germline CDR1 SGHDT, CDR2 YYEEEE. The CDR3 spells CASSPVQWNTEAFF. As DNA, the CDR3 is TGTGCCAGCAGCCCGGTTCAGTGGAACACTGAAGCTTTCTTT.

As for this clonotype: At one end the junction does not follow the germline gene, possibly because of a read error. The chain couples TRBV11-3 to TRBJ2-3, with D unclear. Germline CDR1 is SGHNT and CDR2 is YENEEA. The CDR3 is 15 amino acids. The DNA of the CDR3 is TGTGCCAGCAGTTTAGGAAACCTGTTCACAGATACGCAGTATTTT. It translates to CASSLGNLFTDTQYF.

V is TRBV20-1 and J is TRBJ2-7; a possible D gene is TRBD2 (5 bases). Per germline, CDR1 DFQATT and CDR2 SNEGSKA (reference sequence). The germline V and J ends were trimmed by 6 bases and 0 bases, with 9 bases remaining between them. CDR3 length: 12 residues. The CDR3 bases are TGCAGTGCCCCGGGGAGCTCCTACGAGCAGTACTTC. Translated: CSAPGSSYEQYF.

The CDR3 DNA sequence: TGTGCCTGGAGTGGACAGGGGGGAACCGGGGAGCTGTTTTTT. It specifies CAWSGQGGTGELFF. The rearrangement joins TRBV30 to TRBJ2-2, with TRBD1 matching over 9 bases. Germline-derived CDR1 and CDR2 are GTSNPN and SVGIG (reference sequence). This CDR3 contains 14 residues. V lost 1 base and J lost 5; bases outside the gene matches: 2.